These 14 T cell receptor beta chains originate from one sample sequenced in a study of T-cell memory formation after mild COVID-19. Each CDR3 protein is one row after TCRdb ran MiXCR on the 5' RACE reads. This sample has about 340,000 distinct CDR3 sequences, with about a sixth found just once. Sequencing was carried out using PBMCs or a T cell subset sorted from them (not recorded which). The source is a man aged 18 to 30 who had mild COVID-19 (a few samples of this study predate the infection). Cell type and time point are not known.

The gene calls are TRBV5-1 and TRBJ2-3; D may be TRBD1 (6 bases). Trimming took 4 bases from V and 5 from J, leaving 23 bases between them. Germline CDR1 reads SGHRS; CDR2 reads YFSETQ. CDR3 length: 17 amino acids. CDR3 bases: TGCGCCAGCAGCCCATTCCCGGCGGACAGTTCTGAAGATACGCAGTATTTT. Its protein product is CASSPFPADSSEDTQYF.

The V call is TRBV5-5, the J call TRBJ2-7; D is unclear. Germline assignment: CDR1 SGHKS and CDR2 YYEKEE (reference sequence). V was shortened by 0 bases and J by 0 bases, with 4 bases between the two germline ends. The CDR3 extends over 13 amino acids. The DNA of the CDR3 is TGTGCCAGCAGCTTGGAGCTCTCCTACGAGCAGTACTTC. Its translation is CASSLELSYEQYF.

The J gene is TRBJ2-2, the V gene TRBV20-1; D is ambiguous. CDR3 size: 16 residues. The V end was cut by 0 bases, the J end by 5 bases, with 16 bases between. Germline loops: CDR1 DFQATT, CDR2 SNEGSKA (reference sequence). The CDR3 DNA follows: TGCAGTGCTAGAGATCCTGCCGGTCCCGGAACCGGGGAGCTGTTTTTT. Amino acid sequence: CSARDPAGPGTGELFF.

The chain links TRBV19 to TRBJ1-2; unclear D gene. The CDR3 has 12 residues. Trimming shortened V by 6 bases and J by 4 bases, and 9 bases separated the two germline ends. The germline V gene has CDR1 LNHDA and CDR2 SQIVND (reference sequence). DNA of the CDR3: TGTGCCAGTAGACAGAGCCTCTATGGCTACACCTTC. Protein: CASRQSLYGYTF.

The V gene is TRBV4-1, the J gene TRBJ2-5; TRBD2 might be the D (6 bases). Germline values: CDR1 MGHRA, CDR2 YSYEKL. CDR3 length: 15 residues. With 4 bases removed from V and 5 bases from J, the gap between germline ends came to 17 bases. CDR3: CASSPGTPPRETQYF. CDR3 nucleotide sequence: TGCGCCAGCAGCCCCGGGACTCCACCCCGGGAGACCCAGTACTTC.

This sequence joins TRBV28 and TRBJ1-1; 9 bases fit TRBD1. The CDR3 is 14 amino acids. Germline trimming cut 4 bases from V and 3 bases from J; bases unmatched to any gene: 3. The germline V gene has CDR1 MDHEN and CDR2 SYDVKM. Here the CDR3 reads CASSSGQGDTEAFF. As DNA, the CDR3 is TGTGCCAGCAGTTCGGGACAGGGAGACACTGAAGCTTTCTTT.

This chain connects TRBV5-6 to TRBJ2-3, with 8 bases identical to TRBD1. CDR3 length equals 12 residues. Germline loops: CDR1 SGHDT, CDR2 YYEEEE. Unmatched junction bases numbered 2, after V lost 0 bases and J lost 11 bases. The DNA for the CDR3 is TGTGCCAGCAGCTTGGGGACAGGGCAGCAGTATTTT. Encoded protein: CASSLGTGQQYF. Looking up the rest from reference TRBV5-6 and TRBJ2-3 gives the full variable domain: DAGVTQSPTHLIKTRGQQVTLRCSPKSGHDTVSWYQQALGQGPQFIFQYYEEEERQRGNFPDRFSGHQFPNYSSELNVNALLLGDSALYLCASSLGTGQQYFGPGTRLTVL.

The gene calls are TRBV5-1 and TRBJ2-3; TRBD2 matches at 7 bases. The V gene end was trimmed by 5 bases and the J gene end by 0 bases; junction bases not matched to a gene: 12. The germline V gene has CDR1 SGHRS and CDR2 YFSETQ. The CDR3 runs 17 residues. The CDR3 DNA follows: TGCGCCAGCAGGATGGGAGGGACGGATGCTAGCACAGATACGCAGTATTTT. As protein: CASRMGGTDASTDTQYF.

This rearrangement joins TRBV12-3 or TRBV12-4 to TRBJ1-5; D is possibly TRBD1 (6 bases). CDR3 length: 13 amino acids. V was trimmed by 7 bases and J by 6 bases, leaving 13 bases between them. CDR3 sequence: CASTSQGTQPQHF. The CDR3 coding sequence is TGTGCCAGCACCTCCCAGGGGACTCAGCCCCAGCATTTT.

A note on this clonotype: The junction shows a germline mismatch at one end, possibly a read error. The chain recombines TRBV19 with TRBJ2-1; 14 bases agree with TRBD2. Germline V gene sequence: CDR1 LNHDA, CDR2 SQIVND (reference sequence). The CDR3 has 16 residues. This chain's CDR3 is CASSISGQRTSGGNLF. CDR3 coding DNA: TGTGCCAGTAGTATTTCGGGACAGAGGACTAGCGGGGGGAATTTATTC.

The CDR3 loop reads CAISPGLEETQYF. As DNA, the CDR3 is TGTGCCATCAGCCCGGGACTAGAAGAGACCCAGTACTTC. The chain couples TRBV10-3 to TRBJ2-5; 8 bases align to TRBD2. The CDR3 length is 13 residues. V lost 6 bases to trimming and J lost 3 bases; unmatched junction nucleotides: 3. Germline CDR1 is ENHRY and CDR2 is SYGVKD.

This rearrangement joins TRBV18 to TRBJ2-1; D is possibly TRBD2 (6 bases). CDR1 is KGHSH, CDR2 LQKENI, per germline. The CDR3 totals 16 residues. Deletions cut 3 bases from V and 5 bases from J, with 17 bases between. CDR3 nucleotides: TGTGCCAGCTCACCCCCTCCAGGGAGGTTAAACAATGAGCAGTTCTTC. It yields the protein CASSPPPGRLNNEQFF.

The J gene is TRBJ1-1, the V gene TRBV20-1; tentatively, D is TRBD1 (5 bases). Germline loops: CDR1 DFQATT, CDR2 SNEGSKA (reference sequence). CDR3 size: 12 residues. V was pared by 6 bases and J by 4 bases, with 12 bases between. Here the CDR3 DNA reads TGCAGTGCGGCCCGGGGGGGCACTGAAGCTTTCTTT. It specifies CSAARGGTEAFF.

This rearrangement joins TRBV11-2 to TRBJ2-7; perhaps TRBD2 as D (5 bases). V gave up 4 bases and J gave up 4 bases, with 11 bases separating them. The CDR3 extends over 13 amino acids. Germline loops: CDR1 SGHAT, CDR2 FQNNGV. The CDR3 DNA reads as TGTGCCAGCAGCTCCCAGAGAGGGTACGAGCAGTACTTC. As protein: CASSSQRGYEQYF.